This TCR beta chain was sequenced during a study of human T cells and chemical hapten exposure (dated by TCRdb to about 2021). Regarding the study in general: For sensitization, 2% DPC in acetone was applied to a roughly 2 cm by roughly 2 cm area of upper inner arm skin. Patients additionally received weekly therapeutic DPC doses to the scalp throughout the roughly 25-week study period. Blood samples were taken from patients before sensitization (week 0) and at 2, 6 and about 24 weeks after DPC sensitization. Some 29 alopecia patients gave blood for TCR sequencing at one to four time points (pre-sensitization, 2, 6 and 24 weeks). The libraries were sequenced as a pool, and the TCR yield per sample differed mostly because of small variations in library volumes within the pool. The patient cohort, mostly female, included alopecia areata with under or over 50% scalp involvement, alopecia totalis and alopecia universalis. Patch testing was performed on the upper back with Finn chambers containing 0.01% DPC, and the patch tests were scored after 6 days according to International Contact Dermatitis Research Group standards. Peripheral blood TCR repertoire changes were tracked in vivo in alopecia patients during primary and secondary sensitization to the hapten diphenylcyclopropenone (DPC). Paper-wide results and their limitations: All patients had alopecia, a presumed autoimmune disease, so their immune response might differ from that of healthy individuals. The number of PT1 expanded TCRs positively correlated with patch test score, significant at thresholds 8, 16 and 32 but not 4. Repeated subsampling changed both the strength of the expansion versus patch-test correlation and the threshold at which that correlation became significant. Compared with pre-sensitization or healthy control sets, expanded TCRs formed significantly more large CDR3 similarity clusters, which is consistent with antigen-driven responses. DPC sensitization did not change the number of TCRs with a frequency above 1 in 1000, and there was no evidence of changes in global repertoire structure.

Worth noting for this clonotype: It lacks a known antigen. Nothing much larger sits one base from this clone, and base qualities are not available.

To prepare the library, RACE was applied. The run used a NextSeq 500. During library preparation, unique molecular identifiers were attached to individual cDNA molecules so that TCRs could be counted in a quantitative, reproducible way. For every blood RNA sample, sequencing covered both the TCR alpha and TCR beta chains. Per the authors' processing: The median number of TCRs per sample was approximately 96,000, ranging from roughly 23,224 to 690,600. The Decombinator software suite was used to annotate V, J and CDR3 in the TCR reads. Every sample was subsampled to the same number of TCRs (28,000) for the PS versus PT1 abundance plots. Expanded TCRs were defined as absent before sensitization and observed at least eight times at the 2-week time point. TCRdb's own reprocessing of the public reads used fastp at Q25 and MiXCR and kept productive beta chains. Rows are combined by CDR3 protein, so each entry shows the most common genes and DNA. The V and J calls were not made by the authors but by TCRdb's processing. The sample data list approximately 260,000 distinct CDR3 sequences, and 7.5% to 8% of these were observed just once. The ten largest clones add up to 1.2% of the sample.

This specimen's time point label, per the study, means: pre-sensitization, week 0. In light of the paper, this sample's treatment or condition label describes: therapeutic diphenylcyclopropenone sensitization with weekly scalp DPC. Blood at each patch-test visit was drawn before the patch test was applied. To be eligible, patients had to be aged 18 to 70, diagnosed with alopecia and judged suitable for DPC therapy, while pregnant patients were excluded. Unfractionated whole blood was collected in Tempus Blood RNA tubes, and total RNA was extracted from that blood. V and J lose 9 bases and 2 bases, and a span of 11 bases separates them. Taken from the germline V gene, the CDR1 and CDR2 loops are SNHLY and FYNNEI. Spanning cysteine to valine, the CDR3 consists of 12 amino acids. Only the CDR3 DNA is retained, 36 bases long and in frame from the first base.

This specimen consisted of whole blood, obtained in connection with sensitization to the hapten diphenylcyclopropenone (DPC). Recombination linked TRBV2 to TRBJ2-7; the D gene remains uncertain. The sequence derives from a young man with alopecia areata. Some clones in this sample may be carry-over from other donors' samples. The bases are TGTGCCAGTGGCAAGAATACCTACGAGCAGTACGTC. Translated, it gives CASGKNTYEQYV.